The 6 T cell receptor beta chains listed next were all sequenced from one sample in a study of cytotoxic CD8 clonotypes in ibrutinib-treated CLL. Here immunoSEQ multiplex PCR was the method, and the copy in TCRdb shows in-frame clones only, minus some. The data hold approximately 350,000 clones, with approximately 67% observed a single time. Sequencing was performed on PBMCs, taken after 36 months of ibrutinib treatment. Every receptor here comes from a human donor with chronic lymphocytic leukemia.

This clone was counted a few times. The rearrangement joins TRBV5-6 to TRBJ2-2; D uncertain. Germline V lookup: CDR1 SGHDT, CDR2 YYEEEE. V was shortened by 3 bases and J by 4 bases, with 4 bases between the two germline ends. This CDR3 contains 12 residues. The DNA for the CDR3 is TGTGCCAGCAGCTCAGTCACCGGGGAGCTGTTTTTT. It specifies CASSSVTGELFF.

As regards this clone: The sample has other DNA sequences that encode this CDR3 too. This sequence joins TRBV5-3 and TRBJ1-2; D is perhaps TRBD1 (5 bases). TRBV5-3 carries the ORF label, with uncertain function. The CDR3 has 13 amino acids. V was pared by 7 bases and J by 5 bases, with 15 bases between. The CDR3 nucleotides are TGTGCCAGACCCTCCGGGACCTCTTATGGCTACACCTTC. This encodes CARPSGTSYGYTF.

The chain carries TRBV6-5 and TRBJ2-4; a possible D gene is TRBD2 (5 bases). CDR3 size: 15 residues. Trimming cost V 2 bases and J 8 bases, with 16 bases left between them. Germline CDR1 reads MNHEY; CDR2 reads SVGAGI. The chain's CDR3 is CASSYPSGGGYIQYF. Written as DNA, the CDR3 is TGTGCCAGCAGTTACCCGTCGGGTGGAGGATACATTCAGTACTTC.

The rearrangement links TRBV5-1 to TRBJ2-5; D may correspond to TRBD1 or TRBD2 (6 bases each). This CDR3 is 14 amino acids long. Trimming stripped 0 bases from V and 4 bases from J, with 10 bases between. Germline V gene data show CDR1 as SGHRS and CDR2 as YFSETQ. CDR3 protein: CASSLARGGETQYF. Here the CDR3 DNA reads TGCGCCAGCAGCTTGGCCAGGGGAGGAGAGACCCAGTACTTC.

This rearrangement joins TRBV2 to TRBJ1-4; 9 bases are shared with TRBD1. V shed 5 bases, J shed 14 bases, and the junction held 3 bases outside the gene matches. Germline V gene lookup returns CDR1 SNHLY and CDR2 FYNNEI. The CDR3 spans 11 residues. The CDR3 region is CASSPGTGLFF. The CDR3 nucleotides read TGTGCCAGCAGTCCCGGGACAGGGCTGTTTTTT.

CDR3 coding DNA: TGCAGCGTTGAGACTAGCTACGAGCAGTACTTC. Translation: CSVETSYEQYF. The V gene is TRBV29-1, the J gene TRBJ2-7; tentative D call: TRBD2 (6 bases). V dropped 3 bases and J dropped 3 bases, with 6 bases sitting between them. The CDR3 is made up of 11 amino acids. Germline V lookup: CDR1 SQVTM, CDR2 ANQGSEA.